Below, one TCR beta chain is given with its context. Its antigen is unidentified. The source of the sample is a study of CD8+ T cells in alopecia areata. Study observations and caveats: Relative to mice, TCR sharing across patients was less clear, a difference possibly HLA-related. Scalp clonality and expanded CD8+ clones among the top 100 showed significant decreases with tofacitinib.

V was cut by 0 bases and J by 2 bases, with 10 bases left in between. CDR1 and CDR2 from the germline V gene are MNHNY and SVGAGI (reference sequence). The CDR3 is 15 residues long. RNA was isolated and reverse transcribed to cDNA, the sequencing template. The table came from immunoSEQ multiplex PCR; TCRdb's copy has only in-frame clones and leaves some out. The table has roughly 200,000 clones, approximately 55% seen once. Specified treatment: oral pan-JAK inhibitor, 5-10 mg twice daily. Sequencing was performed on CD8+ T cells sorted from blood, taken at week 24, from a patient treated with tofacitinib. The receptor's source is a human donor with alopecia areata. V is TRBV6-6 and J is TRBJ2-5, with D hard to call. This CDR3 is CASSYSIGQQETQYF. The CDR3 region has the DNA TGTGCCAGCAGTTACTCGATCGGGCAGCAAGAGACCCAGTACTTC.